This paragraph covers one T cell receptor (beta chain) sequence. Its antigen is not identified. The data derive from a study of cytomegalovirus exposure and HLA in healthy donors. Study conclusions and caveats: By HLA locus, TCR association rates varied in a later analysis, with DRB1 showing the most and HLA-C the fewest. When a later analysis was performed, an Asian-associated ancestry cluster reportedly had fewer N-insertions than the approximately 700-donor mean. Presence/absence analyses assumed roughly uniform sequencing depth across donors, which may not hold. Later analysis showed most CMV-associated TCR beta chains appearing HLA-restricted.

With 60 Vbeta and 13 Jbeta primers, the PCR was carried out. Produced via immunoSEQ multiplex PCR; TCRdb's table is partial and in-frame only. Among 150,000 to 200,000 clones, approximately 82% were seen once, and the ten largest hold just over 2%. The TCR originated in a young woman in good health and CMV-seropositive. Source material: PBMCs.

CDR3 DNA: TGTGCCAGTAGTATTTATTTCCGGGGGGGGGACACTGAAGCTTTCTTT. The encoded protein is CASSIYFRGGDTEAFF. The J gene is TRBJ1-1, the V gene TRBV19, with D possibly matching TRBD1 (5 bases). The CDR3 is made up of 16 amino acids. Germline V lookup: CDR1 LNHDA, CDR2 SQIVND (reference sequence). V was pared by 3 bases and J by 3 bases, with 17 bases between.